These T cell receptor beta chains were read from a single sample in a study of blood T cell repertoires in COVID-19. TCRdb keeps only in-frame clones here, not all; method: immunoSEQ multiplex PCR. Of under 450,000 clones listed, 65% to 90% are singletons. The specimen was peripheral blood. These receptors all stem from a woman in her fifties or sixties with COVID-19, enrolled during active disease. Both conserved end residues are part of each CDR3. The D gene is left open where the match is weak. Not all rows give a size; the values are once, few, many and, for expanded clones, a class.

V gene,clone size,J gene,D gene,CDR3 protein,CDR3 DNA
TRBV6-1,.,TRBJ2-1,.,CASSEVWRNNEQFF,TGTGCCAGCAGTGAAGTTTGGCGGAACAATGAGCAGTTCTTC
TRBV3-1/TRBV3-2,.,TRBJ2-3,TRBD1,CASSQVRTGGSDTQYF,TGTGCCAGCAGCCAAGTGAGGACAGGGGGATCAGATACGCAGTATTTT
TRBV30,.,TRBJ1-2,.,CAWRPWGNYGYTF,TGTGCCTGGAGACCTTGGGGCAACTATGGCTACACCTTC
TRBV21-1,.,TRBJ1-2,.,CAPGQGGIYGYTF,TGTGCTCCTGGACAGGGAGGAATCTATGGCTACACCTTC
TRBV9,few,TRBJ2-3,.,CASSVGLTDTQYF,TGTGCCAGCAGCGTAGGACTCACAGATACGCAGTATTTT
TRBV11-3,once,TRBJ2-7,.,CAISTGNSYEQYF,TGTGCCATCAGCACAGGAAACTCCTACGAGCAGTACTTC
TRBV5-1,.,TRBJ1-2,TRBD1,CASSLTGQSYGYTF,TGCGCCAGCAGCTTAACGGGACAGTCCTATGGCTACACCTTC
TRBV29-1,.,TRBJ2-7,TRBD2,CSVEGTSGAYEQYF,TGCAGCGTTGAAGGCACTAGCGGGGCCTACGAGCAGTACTTC
TRBV28,.,TRBJ1-1,TRBD1,CASRLDRVGTEAFF,TGTGCCAGCAGACTCGACAGGGTCGGCACTGAAGCTTTCTTT
TRBV5-1,.,TRBJ2-2,.,CASSLARGNTGELFF,TGCGCCAGCAGCTTGGCCAGGGGAAACACCGGGGAGCTGTTTTTT
TRBV10-3,.,TRBJ2-5,.,CAISRETETQYF,TGTGCCATCAGTCGAGAAACAGAGACCCAGTACTTC
TRBV12-3/TRBV12-4,.,TRBJ1-2,.,CASTTLGGARYTF,TGTGCCAGCACGACTTTAGGGGGTGCGAGATACACCTTC
TRBV3-1/TRBV3-2,.,TRBJ2-2,.,CASSRQVKAGELFF,TGTGCCAGCAGCCGGCAGGTCAAGGCCGGGGAGCTGTTTTTT
TRBV5-4,once,TRBJ2-2,.,CASNPGGMNGGELFF,TGTGCCAGCAACCCCGGGGGAATGAATGGCGGGGAGCTGTTTTTT
TRBV5-4,once,TRBJ1-2,.,CASSLEPQPHYGYTF,TGTGCCAGCAGCTTAGAACCACAGCCCCACTATGGCTACACCTTC
TRBV10-2,.,TRBJ2-1,TRBD2,CASRGGLAGEMSYNEQFF,TGCGCCAGCAGGGGGGGGCTAGCGGGGGAAATGAGCTACAATGAGCAGTTCTTC
TRBV29-1,.,TRBJ2-5,TRBD2,CSVVVAGVETQYF,TGCAGCGTTGTGGTAGCGGGGGTAGAGACCCAGTACTTC
TRBV21-1,.,TRBJ1-1,.,CASSNAFGVPRSCGRFF,TGTGCCAGCAGCAACGCCTTCGGTGTCCCCCGGAGTTGTGGTAGGTTCTTT
TRBV30,.,TRBJ2-1,TRBD2,CAWTLAGGRKEQFF,TGTGCCTGGACCTTAGCGGGGGGCCGTAAGGAGCAGTTCTTC
TRBV12-3/TRBV12-4,.,TRBJ1-2,TRBD1,CASSGYRGQGYTF,TGTGCCAGCAGCGGTTACAGGGGGCAAGGCTACACCTTC
TRBV18,once,TRBJ1-1,TRBD1,CASSPPGQDLLNTEAFF,TGTGCCAGCTCACCACCGGGACAGGATCTATTGAACACTGAAGCTTTCTTT
TRBV6-2/TRBV6-3,.,TRBJ2-3,TRBD2,CASSYGAGEGADTQYF,TGTGCCAGCAGTTACGGGGCGGGGGAAGGTGCAGATACGCAGTATTTT